The 7 T cell receptor beta chains below come from one sample, sequenced in a study of cytomegalovirus exposure and HLA in healthy donors. It was with 60 Vbeta and 13 Jbeta primers that the PCR ran. Sequencing was performed with immunoSEQ multiplex PCR; in TCRdb, only in-frame clones are kept and a portion is missing. The top ten hold about 4.3% of the sample, which has 130,000 to 150,000 clones, approximately 80% seen once. Material for sequencing was PBMCs. Every receptor here comes from a woman between 40 and 55 years old in good health and CMV-seropositive.

This chain uses TRBV28 with TRBJ1-5, with unresolved D. CDR1 and CDR2 from the germline V gene are MDHEN and SYDVKM. The CDR3 covers 15 residues. Trimming took off 6 bases at V and 0 bases at J, with 12 bases between the two ends. In nucleotides, the CDR3 is TGTGCCAGCAGCCTCCGGACTGCTAGCAATCAGCCCCAGCATTTT. It is translated as CASSLRTASNQPQHF.

The V call is TRBV15, the J call TRBJ1-2, with D possibly being TRBD1 (5 bases). The CDR3 loop spans 15 amino acids. V was cut by 0 bases and J by 8 bases, with 16 bases left in between. Looked up from germline, CDR1 is LNHNV and CDR2 is YYDKDF (reference sequence). The CDR3 here is CATSRDCTGPCGYTF. The CDR3 nucleotides are TGTGCCACCAGCAGAGATTGTACAGGTCCTTGCGGCTACACCTTC.

The chain uses TRBV7-2 and TRBJ2-2; TRBD1 might be the D (6 bases). The CDR3 sequence is 16 residues long. Between the trimmed V and J ends, which lost 4 bases and 4 bases, there was a span of 16 bases. Germline V lookup: CDR1 SGHTA, CDR2 FQGNSA. CDR3 residues: CASSSVTGWGTGELFF. CDR3 DNA: TGTGCCAGCAGCTCCGTGACAGGTTGGGGCACCGGGGAGCTGTTTTTT.

The chain links TRBV6-6 to TRBJ1-1; possible D gene TRBD1, 5 bases. This CDR3 has 16 amino acids. Trimming removed 4 bases from V and 4 bases from J, with 19 bases in between. From germline, CDR1 is MNHNY and CDR2 SVGAGI (reference sequence). The chain's CDR3 is CASSWDARGGSTEAFF. CDR3 bases: TGTGCCAGCAGTTGGGACGCCCGGGGGGGGAGCACTGAAGCTTTCTTT.

With regard to this clone: At one end the junction does not follow the germline gene, possibly because of a read error. The chain couples TRBV7-7 to TRBJ2-3; TRBD2 matches at 7 bases. Germline values: CDR1 SSHAT, CDR2 FNYEAQ (reference sequence). The CDR3 has 15 residues. CDR3 nucleotide sequence: TGTGCTAGCAGCCTAACTAACGGGGGGACAGATACGCAGTATTTT. Translation: CASSLTNGGTDTQYF.

The chain uses TRBV7-2 and TRBJ2-1; tentative D call: TRBD2 (6 bases). The germline V and J ends were trimmed by 5 bases and 4 bases, with 12 bases remaining between them. The length of the CDR3 is 14 residues. In germline, CDR1 is SGHTA, CDR2 FQGNSA. The CDR3 coding sequence is TGTGCCAGCAGCCCCGGGACTGAGTACAATGAGCAGTTCTTC. Residues: CASSPGTEYNEQFF.

The CDR3 DNA sequence: TGCGCCAGCAGCTTGCTGCACTCTAACACCGGGGAGCTGTTTTTT. This codes for CASSLLHSNTGELFF. The chain carries TRBV5-1 and TRBJ2-2; no reliable D call. V lost 1 base and J 2 bases, leaving 9 bases between the germline ends. The CDR3 extends over 15 amino acids. Germline V CDR1 and CDR2: SGHRS, YFSETQ.